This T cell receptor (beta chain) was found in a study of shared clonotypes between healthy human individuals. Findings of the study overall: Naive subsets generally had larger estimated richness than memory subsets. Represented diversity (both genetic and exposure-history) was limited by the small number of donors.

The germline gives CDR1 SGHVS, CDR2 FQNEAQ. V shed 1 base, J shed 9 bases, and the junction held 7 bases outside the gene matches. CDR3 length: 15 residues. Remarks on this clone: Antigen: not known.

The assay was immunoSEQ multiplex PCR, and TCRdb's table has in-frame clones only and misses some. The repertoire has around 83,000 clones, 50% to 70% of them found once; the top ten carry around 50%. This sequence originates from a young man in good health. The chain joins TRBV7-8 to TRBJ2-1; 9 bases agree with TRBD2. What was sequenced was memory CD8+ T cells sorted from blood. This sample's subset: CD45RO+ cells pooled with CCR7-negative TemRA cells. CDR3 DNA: TGTGCCAGCAGCTTAGGTCGGCGGGAGGGTGGTGAGCAGTTCTTC. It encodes CASSLGRREGGEQFF.